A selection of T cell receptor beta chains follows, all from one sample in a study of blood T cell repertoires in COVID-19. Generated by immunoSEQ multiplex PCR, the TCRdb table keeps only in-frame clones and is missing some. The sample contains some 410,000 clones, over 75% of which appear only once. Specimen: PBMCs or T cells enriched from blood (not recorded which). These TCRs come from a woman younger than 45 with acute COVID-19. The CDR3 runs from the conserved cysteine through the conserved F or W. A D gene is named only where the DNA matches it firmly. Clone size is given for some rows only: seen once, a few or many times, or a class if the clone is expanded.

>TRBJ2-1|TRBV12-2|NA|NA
CASRLALGSYNEQFF
TGTGCAAGTCGCTTAGCCCTCGGCTCCTACAATGAGCAGTTCTTC
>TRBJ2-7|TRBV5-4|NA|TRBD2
CASSPAGIAGEGEQYF
TGTGCCAGCAGCCCGGCTGGGATAGCGGGGGAGGGCGAGCAGTACTTC
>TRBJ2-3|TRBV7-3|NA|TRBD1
CASSPDRDTDTQYF
TGTGCCAGCAGCCCGGACAGGGACACAGATACGCAGTATTTT
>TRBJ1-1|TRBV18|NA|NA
CASSPFEGRYTEAFF
TGTGCCAGCTCACCTTTTGAGGGTCGTTACACTGAAGCTTTCTTT
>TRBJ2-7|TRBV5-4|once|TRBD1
CASSLAGTDREQYF
TGTGCCAGCAGCTTGGCCGGGACAGACCGCGAGCAGTACTTC
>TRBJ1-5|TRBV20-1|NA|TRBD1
CSASRGTGYSNQPQHF
TGCAGTGCTAGTAGGGGGACAGGTTATAGCAATCAGCCCCAGCATTTT
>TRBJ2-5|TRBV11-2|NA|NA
CASSRFGTQETQYF
TGTGCCAGCAGCAGGTTCGGGACTCAAGAGACCCAGTACTTC
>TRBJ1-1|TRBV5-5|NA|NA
CASSLLWAGGTEAFF
TGTGCCAGCAGCCTCCTCTGGGCAGGCGGGACTGAAGCTTTCTTT
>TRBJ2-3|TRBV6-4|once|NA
CASIGVSTDTQYF
TGTGCCAGCATCGGGGTTAGCACAGATACGCAGTATTTT
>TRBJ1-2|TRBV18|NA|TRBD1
CASSPGQADSYYGYTF
TGTGCCAGCTCACCGGGACAGGCGGACTCCTACTATGGCTACACCTTC
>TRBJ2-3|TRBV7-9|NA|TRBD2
CASSLVRGGAQYF
TGTGCCAGCAGCTTAGTACGGGGGGGTGCGCAGTATTTT
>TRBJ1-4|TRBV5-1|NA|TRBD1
CASSSNTGGTNEKLFF
TGCGCCAGCAGCTCAAATACAGGGGGCACTAATGAAAAACTGTTTTTT
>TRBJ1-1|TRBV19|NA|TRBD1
CASSANRGMNTEAFF
TGTGCCAGTAGTGCAAACAGGGGAATGAACACTGAAGCTTTCTTT